The next 12 T cell receptor beta chains were all read from a single sample in a study of cytomegalovirus exposure and HLA in healthy donors. The study ran its PCR with 60 Vbeta and 13 Jbeta primers. Produced via immunoSEQ multiplex PCR; TCRdb's table is partial and in-frame only. The data contain more than 150,000 clones, approximately 79% of them singletons. Sequencing was done on a sample of PBMCs. Every receptor here comes from a man aged 45-65 years in good health and CMV-seropositive.

The gene calls are TRBV25-1 and TRBJ1-2, with TRBD1 identical over 8 bases. The V gene's germline CDR1 is MGHDK and CDR2 SYGVNS. Trimming removed 0 bases from V and 6 bases from J; junction bases left unmatched: 9. This CDR3 spans 16 amino acids. CDR3 sequence (DNA): TGTGCCAGCAGTGAATATGGGACAGGTACTCTGAATGGCTACACCTTC. Translated, it gives CASSEYGTGTLNGYTF.

The chain links TRBV9 to TRBJ2-2; 7 nucleotides line up with TRBD1. CDR1 is SGDLS, CDR2 YYNGEE, per germline. The junction had 7 bases not matched to a gene; V was cut back by 2 bases and J by 6 bases. The CDR3 is made up of 15 amino acids. As DNA, the CDR3 is TGTGCCAGCAGCGTGGAATCTACAGGGGCCGGGGAGCTGTTTTTT. Residues: CASSVESTGAGELFF.

V and J are TRBV5-6 and TRBJ1-1; perhaps TRBD1 as D (5 bases). CDR3 length equals 13 residues. Trimming shortened V by 7 bases and J by 1 base, and 11 bases separated the two germline ends. Per germline, CDR1 SGHDT and CDR2 YYEEEE. The DNA for the CDR3 is TGTGCCAGCGGCCCCGGACAGAACACTGAAGCTTTCTTT. Its protein product is CASGPGQNTEAFF.

The rearrangement uses TRBV2 and TRBJ2-2; the D is unclear. Germline CDR1 is SNHLY and CDR2 is FYNNEI. CDR3 length: 13 residues. V lost 7 bases and J lost 4, with 10 bases in between. The CDR3 is CASKAGTTGELFF. Written as DNA, the CDR3 is TGTGCCAGCAAGGCAGGAACCACCGGGGAGCTGTTTTTT.

This chain connects TRBV23-1 to TRBJ2-3; perhaps TRBD2 as D (6 bases). TRBV23-1 is known as an ORF, though its function is uncertain. This CDR3 spans 16 amino acids. Trimming took off 0 bases at V and 2 bases at J, with 12 bases between the two ends. The CDR3: CASSQSRGGVTDTQYF. CDR3 bases: TGCGCCAGCAGTCAATCTCGAGGCGGGGTCACAGATACGCAGTATTTT.

The chain joins TRBV6-1 to TRBJ2-3; 9 nucleotides agree with TRBD2. V trimming: 11 bases; J trimming: 0 bases; junction bases outside the gene matches: 3. The CDR3 runs to 13 residues. CDR1 is MNHNS, CDR2 SASEGT, per germline. This CDR3 reads CALAGGSTDTQYF. CDR3 nucleotide sequence: TGTGCCCTGGCGGGGGGGAGCACAGATACGCAGTATTTT.

The chain uses TRBV27 and TRBJ1-4; D is possibly TRBD1 (5 bases). The CDR3 contains 15 residues. The germline V gene encodes CDR1 MNHEY and CDR2 SMNVEV (reference sequence). V was shortened by 5 bases and J by 8 bases, with 18 bases between the two germline ends. CDR3 amino acids: CASSPHLAGNEKLFF. The CDR3 coding sequence is TGTGCCAGCAGTCCCCACCTGGCAGGGAACGAAAAACTGTTTTTT.

The rearrangement joins TRBV2 to TRBJ2-1; D gene unclear. V was pared by 7 bases and J by 3 bases, with 7 bases between. Germline loops: CDR1 SNHLY, CDR2 FYNNEI. The CDR3 runs 12 residues. CDR3 in amino acids: CASTPGYNEQFF. CDR3 DNA: TGTGCCAGCACTCCCGGCTACAATGAGCAGTTCTTC.

V and J are TRBV5-8 and TRBJ1-5; TRBD1 matches at 8 bases. This CDR3 contains 17 residues. Per the germline V gene, CDR1 is SGHTS and CDR2 is YDEGEE. The trim removed 4 bases at V and 7 bases at J, leaving 16 bases unmatched. In nucleotides, the CDR3 is TGTGCCAGCAGCCAACGACTACTAACAGGGGGGCGACAGCCCCAGCATTTT. Protein product: CASSQRLLTGGRQPQHF.

The rearrangement links TRBV5-1 to TRBJ2-6; no firm D call. Germline V lookup: CDR1 SGHRS, CDR2 YFSETQ. The V and J ends lost 0 bases and 8 bases respectively, with 9 bases between them. CDR3 length equals 14 residues. The DNA for the CDR3 is TGCGCCAGCAGCTTGGAACGGGTCTCCAACGTCCTGACTTTC. Its protein is CASSLERVSNVLTF.

This chain links TRBV13 with TRBJ2-7; no clear D. The germline V gene has CDR1 PRHDT and CDR2 FYEKMQ (reference sequence). The CDR3 is 13 residues long. V was trimmed by 5 bases and J by 0 bases, leaving 8 bases between them. For the CDR3, the DNA is TGTGCCAGCAGCCAGGCCGGCTCCTACGAGCAGTACTTC. Translated, it gives CASSQAGSYEQYF.

V is TRBV18 and J is TRBJ1-4; 9 nucleotides match TRBD1. Germline V gives CDR1 KGHSH, CDR2 LQKENI. The CDR3 is made up of 14 amino acids. Trimming at V came to 6 bases and at J to 8 bases, leaving 7 bases not matched to a gene. DNA for the CDR3: TGTGCCAGCTCCCTCGGGACAGGGAACGAAAAACTGTTTTTT. It translates to CASSLGTGNEKLFF.